Below, one T cell receptor (beta chain) is given with its context. The sample comes from a study of patients and donors after allogeneic stem cell transplantation. Using its own MiXCR run on the RT-PCR reads, TCRdb lists one record per CDR3 protein. The table has about 150,000 distinct CDR3 sequences, 24% seen once; the top ten hold 25% to 30%. CDR1 KGHSH and CDR2 LQKENI come from the germline V gene. CDR3 length: 14 amino acids. V lost 3 bases, J lost 2 bases, and 11 bases lay in between. The chain has TRBV18 and TRBJ2-7; D unclear. This receptor was obtained from a human donor who was either an allogeneic HSCT recipient or a stem cell or donor lymphocyte infusion donor (not recorded which). It is not recorded whose cells these are; they may come from a transplant donor. The sequencing input was blood, either unsorted or a sorted T cell fraction (not recorded which). The CDR3 sequence is CASSPHPIPYEQYF. In DNA form, the CDR3 reads TGTGCCAGCTCACCCCACCCCATTCCCTACGAGCAGTACTTC.